This entry lists 26 T cell receptor beta chains sequenced from one sample in a study of blood T cell repertoires in COVID-19. Some clones are missing from TCRdb's copy, which holds only in-frame ones; the method was immunoSEQ multiplex PCR. The table includes almost 65,000 clones, 80% to 90% detected once. The sequenced material came from peripheral blood. The receptors were gathered from a woman aged 55-70 years with COVID-19, enrolled during active disease.

This chain joins TRBV5-1 and TRBJ2-1; 8 nucleotides line up with TRBD2. CDR3 length: 13 amino acids. Germline values: CDR1 SGHRS, CDR2 YFSETQ. V was clipped by 1 base and J by 9 bases; unmatched bases: 3. In nucleotides, the CDR3 is TGCGCCAGCAGCTTGACCCTAGCGGGTGAGCAGTTCTTC. It specifies CASSLTLAGEQFF.

This clone was counted between two and nine times. The V gene is TRBV13, the J gene TRBJ1-2, with TRBD1 matching over 7 bases. The CDR3 covers 14 residues. The J segment lost 2 bases and the V segment lost 0 bases, leaving 0 bases of the junction unmatched. From germline, CDR1 is PRHDT and CDR2 FYEKMQ (reference sequence). CDR3 nucleotides: TGTGCCAGCAGCTTAGGGACAGGGAACTATGGCTACACCTTC. Encoded protein: CASSLGTGNYGYTF.

This clone has a single count. J is TRBJ2-2 and V is TRBV4-3, with 7 bases that match TRBD1. The V segment lost 0 bases and the J segment 6 bases; nucleotides outside the gene matches: 7. Germline CDR1 LGHNA, CDR2 YSLEER. This CDR3 is built from 16 residues. CDR3 coding DNA: TGCGCCAGCAGCCAAGATCCAGGGGGAGTGGCCGGGGAGCTGTTTTTT. Translating gives CASSQDPGGVAGELFF.

This clone was observed a few times. The rearrangement uses TRBV6-5 and TRBJ1-5; D not certain. Germline loops: CDR1 MNHEY, CDR2 SVGAGI. This CDR3 is 15 amino acids long. Deletions cut 0 bases from V and 6 bases from J, with 12 bases between. As DNA, the CDR3 is TGTGCCAGCAGTTACTCTAGTGCGGGCGGTCAGCCCCAGCATTTT. Translating it yields CASSYSSAGGQPQHF.

The chain recombines TRBV29-1 with TRBJ1-1, with a tentative D call TRBD1 (6 bases). Germline CDR1 is SQVTM and CDR2 is ANQGSEA. The CDR3 extends over 14 amino acids. Between the trimmed V and J ends, which lost 6 bases and 0 bases, there was a span of 14 bases. The CDR3 nucleotides read TGCAGCGTCGGGACCAGGGGCCTGAACACTGAAGCTTTCTTT. This sequence encodes CSVGTRGLNTEAFF.

The chain couples TRBV11-3 to TRBJ2-6, with TRBD2 as a possible D gene (6 bases). V lost 2 bases to trimming and J lost 2 bases, with 7 bases between them. The CDR3 spans 15 residues. CDR1 is SGHNT, CDR2 YENEEA, per germline. In DNA, the CDR3 is TGTGCCAGCAGCTTATCGGGGGCTGGGGCCAACGTCCTGACTTTC. Amino acid sequence: CASSLSGAGANVLTF.

This clone was observed a single time. This chain uses TRBV5-1 with TRBJ2-3, with D possibly TRBD1 on 8 matching bases. The CDR3 is made up of 15 amino acids. Deletions cut 4 bases from V and 2 bases from J, with 14 bases between. Germline CDR1 SGHRS, CDR2 YFSETQ. The CDR3 loop reads CASSRTGRDTDTQYF. The CDR3 nucleotides read TGCGCCAGCAGCCGGACAGGGAGGGACACAGATACGCAGTATTTT.

The rearrangement links TRBV28 to TRBJ2-7; 7 positions agree with TRBD1. The CDR3 contains 13 residues. V was pared by 4 bases and J by 2 bases, with 2 bases of the junction left unmatched. Germline CDR1 is MDHEN and CDR2 is SYDVKM. The DNA of the CDR3 is TGTGCCAGCAGTTCGGGACAGACCTACGAGCAGTACTTC. Translation gives CASSSGQTYEQYF.

The chain joins TRBV6-5 to TRBJ1-4; TRBD1 matches 8 bases. Germline V gene data show CDR1 as MNHEY and CDR2 as SVGAGI. The CDR3 is 14 residues long. V shed 5 bases and J 7 bases; nucleotides not matched to a gene: 6. The CDR3 here is CASSRQGIGEKLFF. The CDR3 nucleotides are TGTGCCAGCAGTCGACAGGGGATAGGTGAAAAACTGTTTTTT.

This CDR3 is CASSTPLAGKQFF. CDR3 DNA sequence: TGTGCCAGCAGTACGCCTCTAGCGGGGAAGCAGTTCTTC. The chain uses TRBV6-5 and TRBJ2-1, with TRBD2 matching 9 bases. Germline loops: CDR1 MNHEY, CDR2 SVGAGI. CDR3 size: 13 residues. J was trimmed by 11 bases and V by 5 bases; bases with no gene match: 7.

This clone appeared once. The V call is TRBV6-1, the J call TRBJ1-1, with D possibly matching TRBD1 (6 bases). The ends were cut back, 2 bases at V and 1 base at J, with 14 bases in the middle. Germline-derived CDR1 and CDR2 are MNHNS and SASEGT. CDR3 length: 16 residues. Here the CDR3 DNA reads TGTGCCAGCAGTGAATCGGCCGGGACACCGAACACTGAAGCTTTCTTT. It translates to CASSESAGTPNTEAFF.

The V call is TRBV19, the J call TRBJ2-7, with 8 bases matching TRBD1. The CDR3 has 14 amino acids. Looked up from germline, CDR1 is LNHDA and CDR2 is SQIVND (reference sequence). With 6 bases clipped from V and 8 bases from J, the junction kept 12 bases outside the gene matches. CDR3 sequence: CASSSPGQDNQQYF. In DNA, the CDR3 is TGTGCCAGTAGCTCACCGGGACAGGATAATCAGCAGTACTTC.

This chain connects TRBV19 to TRBJ2-1, with 12 bases fitting TRBD2. In germline, CDR1 is LNHDA, CDR2 SQIVND (reference sequence). The V segment lost 3 bases and the J segment 2 bases; nucleotides outside the gene matches: 8. The CDR3 loop spans 18 amino acids. The CDR3 here is CASSIGLAGGPPYNEQFF. For the CDR3, the DNA is TGTGCCAGTAGTATTGGCCTAGCGGGAGGGCCACCCTACAATGAGCAGTTCTTC. Full variable domain (remainder filled in from reference TRBV19 and TRBJ2-1): DGGITQSPKYLFRKEGQNVTLSCEQNLNHDAMYWYRQDPGQGLRLIYYSQIVNDFQKGDIAEGYSVSREKKESFPLTVTSAQKNPTAFYLCASSIGLAGGPPYNEQFFGPGTRLTVL.

This clone was counted between two and nine times. The CDR3 bases are TGTGCCAGCAGCTTTACTAGCGGCCTAGGGAGGAACGAGCAGTACTTC. Its protein product is CASSFTSGLGRNEQYF. The J gene is TRBJ2-7, the V gene TRBV7-2; 8 bases match TRBD2. Losses at the gene ends were 3 bases for V and 5 bases for J; bases not matched to a gene: 12. The CDR3 extends over 16 amino acids. CDR1 and CDR2 from the germline V gene are SGHTA and FQGNSA.

V usage is TRBV9 and J usage is TRBJ2-3; 7 bases fit TRBD2. The CDR3 is 15 amino acids. Germline V gene lookup returns CDR1 SGDLS and CDR2 YYNGEE. With 0 bases clipped from V and 5 bases from J, the junction kept 6 bases outside the gene matches. CDR3 DNA sequence: TGTGCCAGCAGCGTAGGGCGGGGGAGGATAGATACGCAGTATTTT. Encoded protein: CASSVGRGRIDTQYF.

The chain carries TRBV27 and TRBJ2-1; 10 positions match TRBD1. Losses at the gene ends were 3 bases for V and 8 bases for J; bases not matched to a gene: 7. CDR3 size: 15 residues. Germline V gives CDR1 MNHEY, CDR2 SMNVEV (reference sequence). CDR3 nucleotide sequence: TGTGCCAGCAGTTTCCGTGGACAGGGGGGATATGAGCAGTTCTTC. Its translation is CASSFRGQGGYEQFF.

This clone appeared a single time. The gene calls are TRBV30 and TRBJ2-7; D perhaps matches TRBD1 (5 bases). This CDR3 has 14 amino acids. Deletions cut 0 bases from V and 5 bases from J, with 14 bases between. Germline assignment: CDR1 GTSNPN and CDR2 SVGIG (reference sequence). The CDR3 bases are TGTGCCTGGAGTGTACTTTCAGGGTCGGACGAGCAGTACTTC. This codes for CAWSVLSGSDEQYF.

The chain has TRBV10-2 and TRBJ2-2; D is possibly TRBD2 (7 bases). Germline loops: CDR1 WSHSY, CDR2 SAAADI. V was trimmed by 2 bases and J by 4 bases, leaving 14 bases between them. CDR3 length: 16 amino acids. CDR3 region: CASSEMWRGPTGELFF. CDR3 sequence (DNA): TGCGCCAGCAGTGAGATGTGGCGGGGGCCCACCGGGGAGCTGTTTTTT.

This clone was observed a single time. The chain recombines TRBV29-1 with TRBJ2-6; 8 bases are shared with TRBD1. CDR1 SQVTM and CDR2 ANQGSEA come from the germline V gene. The CDR3 is 15 amino acids. Trimming removed 4 bases from V and 2 bases from J; junction bases left unmatched: 4. The DNA for the CDR3 is TGCAGCGTTGGGCAGGGGGCGGCTGGGGCCAACGTCCTGACTTTC. Encoded protein: CSVGQGAAGANVLTF. The whole variable domain, filled in from reference TRBV29-1 and TRBJ2-6, reads SAVISQKPSRDICQRGTSLTIQCQVDSQVTMMFWYRQQPGQSLTLIATANQGSEATYESGFVIDKFPISRPNLTFSTLTVSNMSPEDSSIYLCSVGQGAAGANVLTFGAGSRLTVL.

This clone was observed a handful of times. The V and J genes are TRBV28 and TRBJ2-2, with 13 bases identical to TRBD2. CDR1 and CDR2 from the germline V gene are MDHEN and SYDVKM. The trim removed 5 bases at V and 4 bases at J, leaving 10 bases unmatched. This CDR3 is 18 amino acids long. This CDR3 reads CASSRIGLAGVSTGELFF. As DNA, the CDR3 is TGTGCCAGCAGTCGAATAGGACTAGCGGGAGTGAGCACCGGGGAGCTGTTTTTT.

The chain is built from TRBV7-9 and TRBJ1-4, with TRBD1 identical over 9 bases. This CDR3 comprises 14 residues. CDR1 is SEHNR, CDR2 FQNEAQ, per germline (reference sequence). V was clipped by 0 bases and J by 7 bases; unmatched bases: 0. CDR3 amino acids: CASSLAQGAEKLFF. As DNA, the CDR3 is TGTGCCAGCAGCTTAGCACAGGGGGCTGAAAAACTGTTTTTT.

This clone has a handful of counts. The chain carries TRBV4-1 and TRBJ1-3, with 7 bases matching TRBD1. Germline V gene lookup returns CDR1 MGHRA and CDR2 YSYEKL. This CDR3 contains 15 residues. The V segment lost 4 bases and the J segment 0 bases; nucleotides outside the gene matches: 3. CDR3 in amino acids: CASSPGTVSGNTIYF. CDR3 coding DNA: TGCGCCAGCAGCCCAGGGACAGTCTCTGGAAACACCATATATTTT.

The chain has TRBV6-6 and TRBJ2-2; D is perhaps TRBD1 (6 bases). The length of the CDR3 is 16 residues. The germline CDR1 and CDR2 sequences are MNHNY and SVGAGI (reference sequence). Trimming removed 6 bases from V and 0 bases from J, with 14 bases in between. CDR3 DNA sequence: TGTGCCAGCAGCACACGACAGGAGGCGAACACCGGGGAGCTGTTTTTT. This codes for CASSTRQEANTGELFF.

The chain has TRBV5-4 and TRBJ1-5, with 9 bases that match TRBD1. The CDR3 spans 14 residues. CDR1 and CDR2 (germline): SGHNT, YYREEE (reference sequence). Trimming took 4 bases from V and 5 from J; bases not matched to a gene: 4. The CDR3 reads CASSPGQGDQPQHF. The CDR3 coding sequence is TGTGCCAGCAGCCCGGGACAGGGAGATCAGCCCCAGCATTTT.

The chain combines TRBV5-5 with TRBJ2-5; D gene uncertain. The CDR3 runs to 14 residues. The germline V gene encodes CDR1 SGHKS and CDR2 YYEKEE (reference sequence). Trimming cost V 2 bases and J 2 bases, with 10 bases left between them. The CDR3 DNA reads as TGTGCCAGCAGCTTATGGCTTACACAAGAGACCCAGTACTTC. It codes for CASSLWLTQETQYF. The complete variable domain, with remaining parts taken from reference TRBV5-5 and TRBJ2-5, reads DAGVTQSPTHLIKTRGQQVTLRCSPISGHKSVSWYQQVLGQGPQFIFQYYEKEERGRGNFPDRFSARQFPNYSSELNVNALLLGDSALYLCASSLWLTQETQYFGPGTRLLVL.

In this sample, this clone turned up once. The rearrangement links TRBV30 to TRBJ1-1; 8 bases are a match to TRBD1. V gave up 5 bases and J gave up 4 bases; unmatched junction bases: 9. This CDR3 comprises 14 residues. CDR1 is GTSNPN, CDR2 SVGIG, per germline (reference sequence). The CDR3 DNA reads as TGTGCCTGGGGAACACAGGGGGGTTTCACTGAAGCTTTCTTT. As protein: CAWGTQGGFTEAFF.